The T cell receptor (beta chain) described here comes from a study of vaccination and CD4 T cells after COVID-19. Cultured CD4+ T cell DNA was sequenced using the Oncomine TCR Beta short-read assay. After culture, CD4+ T cells served as the source for genomic DNA extraction. TCRdb processed the PCR reads anew with MiXCR; each CDR3 protein has one entry. The sample yields about 18,000 distinct CDR3 sequences, 35% to 50% seen once. Treatment noted: roughly 11-day PBMC culture with coronavirus spike peptide pools or control peptides (ViraFEST assay). Following culture for 10 days, CD4+ T cells were isolated by negative selection. On this clonotype: Its antigen is undetermined.

Germline values: CDR1 LNHNV, CDR2 YYDKDF (reference sequence). V shed 1 base, J shed 2 bases, and the junction held 7 bases outside the gene matches. The CDR3 extends over 17 amino acids. The chain recombines TRBV15 with TRBJ2-5; 10 positions match TRBD2. Sequences were derived from CD4+ T cells from blood, cultured in vitro, sampled after SARS-CoV-2 vaccination. This TCR derives from a human donor who had recovered from COVID-19. The CDR3 DNA reads TGTGCCACCAGCAGAGTAGCGGGGGGCATAACGCAAGAGACCCAGTACTTC. Amino acid sequence: CATSRVAGGITQETQYF. Full variable domain (missing parts from reference TRBV15 and TRBJ2-5): DAMVIQNPRYQVTQFGKPVTLSCSQTLNHNVMYWYQQKSSQAPKLLFHYYDKDFNNEADTPDNFQSRRPNTSFCFLDIRSPGLGDTAMYLCATSRVAGGITQETQYFGPGTRLLVL.